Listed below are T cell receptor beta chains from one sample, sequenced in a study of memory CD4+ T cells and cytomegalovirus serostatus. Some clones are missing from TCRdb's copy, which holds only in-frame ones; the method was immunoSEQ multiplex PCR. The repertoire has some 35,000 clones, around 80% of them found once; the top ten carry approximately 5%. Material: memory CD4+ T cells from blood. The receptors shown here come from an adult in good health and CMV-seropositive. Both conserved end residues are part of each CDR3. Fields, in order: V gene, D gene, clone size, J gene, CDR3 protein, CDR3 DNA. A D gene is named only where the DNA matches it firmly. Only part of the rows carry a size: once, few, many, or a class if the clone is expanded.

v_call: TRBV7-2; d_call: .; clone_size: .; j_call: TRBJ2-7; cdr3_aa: CASSLEAGYEQYF; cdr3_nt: TGTGCCAGCAGCTTAGAGGCCGGATACGAGCAGTACTTC
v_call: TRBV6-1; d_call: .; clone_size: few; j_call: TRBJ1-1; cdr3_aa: CAAVGGSTEAFF; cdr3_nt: TGTGCCGCCGTGGGGGGGAGCACTGAAGCTTTCTTT
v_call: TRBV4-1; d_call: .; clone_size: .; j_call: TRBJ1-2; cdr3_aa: CASSQRQEPNYGYTF; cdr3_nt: TGCGCCAGCAGCCAGCGACAGGAACCTAACTATGGCTACACCTTC
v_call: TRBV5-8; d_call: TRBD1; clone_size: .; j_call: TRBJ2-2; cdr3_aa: CASSLGTGGSAGELFF; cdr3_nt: TGTGCCAGCAGCCTGGGGACAGGGGGGTCGGCCGGGGAGCTGTTTTTT
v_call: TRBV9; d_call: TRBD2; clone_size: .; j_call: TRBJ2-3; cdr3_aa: CASSVDLPLAGGGNTDTQYF; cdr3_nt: TGTGCCAGCAGCGTAGATCTTCCACTAGCGGGGGGCGGGAACACAGATACGCAGTATTTT
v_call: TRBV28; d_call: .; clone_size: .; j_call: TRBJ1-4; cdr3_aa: CASSRDRLATNEKLFF; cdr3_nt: TGTGCCAGCAGTCGTGACAGGCTGGCAACTAATGAAAAACTGTTTTTT
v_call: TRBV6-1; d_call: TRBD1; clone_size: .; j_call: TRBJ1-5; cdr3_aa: CASRSQGDQPQHF; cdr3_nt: TGTGCCAGCAGATCTCAGGGGGATCAGCCCCAGCATTTT
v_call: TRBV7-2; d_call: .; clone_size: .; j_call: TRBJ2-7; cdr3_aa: CASSLSQGPYEQYF; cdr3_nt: TGTGCCAGCAGCTTATCGCAGGGGCCCTACGAGCAGTACTTC
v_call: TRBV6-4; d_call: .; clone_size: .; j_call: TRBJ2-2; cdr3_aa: CASSSQRNTGELFF; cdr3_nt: TGTGCCAGCAGTTCTCAGCGAAACACCGGGGAGCTGTTTTTT
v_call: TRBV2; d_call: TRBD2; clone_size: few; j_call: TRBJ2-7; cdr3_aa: CASSFSGLAGVYYEQYF; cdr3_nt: TGTGCCAGCAGTTTCTCGGGACTAGCGGGGGTCTATTACGAGCAGTACTTC
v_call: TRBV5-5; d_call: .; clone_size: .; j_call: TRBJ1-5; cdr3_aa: CASSLDRGQPQHF; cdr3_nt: TGTGCCAGCAGCTTGGATCGGGGTCAGCCCCAGCATTTT
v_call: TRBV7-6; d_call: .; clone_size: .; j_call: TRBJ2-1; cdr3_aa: CASSHPPRRNEQFF; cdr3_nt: TGTGCCAGCAGCCATCCCCCCAGGCGGAATGAGCAGTTCTTC
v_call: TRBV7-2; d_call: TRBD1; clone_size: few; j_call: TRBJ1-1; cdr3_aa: CASSLRTGSNTEAFF; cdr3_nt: TGTGCCAGCAGCTTGAGGACAGGGAGCAACACTGAAGCTTTCTTT
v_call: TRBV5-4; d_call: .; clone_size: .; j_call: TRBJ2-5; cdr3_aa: CASSSARETQYF; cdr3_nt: TGTGCCAGCAGCTCGGCCAGGGAGACCCAGTACTTC
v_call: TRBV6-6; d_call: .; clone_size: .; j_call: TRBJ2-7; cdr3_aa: CASSFATDSYEQYF; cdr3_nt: TGTGCCAGCAGCTTCGCAACCGATTCCTACGAGCAGTACTTC
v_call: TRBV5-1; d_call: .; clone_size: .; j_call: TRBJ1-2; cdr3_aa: CASRGGGIGYTF; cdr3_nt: TGCGCCAGCAGGGGCGGGGGAATCGGCTACACCTTC
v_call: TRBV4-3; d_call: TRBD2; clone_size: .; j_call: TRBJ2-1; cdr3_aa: CASSQETGGSYNEQFF; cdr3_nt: TGCGCCAGCAGCCAAGAAACGGGGGGCTCCTACAATGAGCAGTTCTTC
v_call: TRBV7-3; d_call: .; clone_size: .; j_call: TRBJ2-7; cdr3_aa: CASSLIRGYEQYF; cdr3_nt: TGTGCCAGCAGCTTAATTCGGGGATACGAGCAGTACTTC
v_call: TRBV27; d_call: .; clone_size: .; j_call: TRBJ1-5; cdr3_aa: CASSGRDQPQHF; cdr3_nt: TGTGCCAGCAGTGGGAGGGACCAGCCCCAGCATTTT
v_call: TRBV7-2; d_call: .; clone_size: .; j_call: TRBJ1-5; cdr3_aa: CASSAGERNQPQHF; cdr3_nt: TGTGCCAGCAGCGCGGGGGAGCGCAATCAGCCCCAGCATTTT
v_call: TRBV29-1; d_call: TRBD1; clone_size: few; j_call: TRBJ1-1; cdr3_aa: CSAGTGQQGTEAFF; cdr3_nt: TGCAGCGCCGGGACAGGACAACAAGGTACTGAAGCTTTCTTT